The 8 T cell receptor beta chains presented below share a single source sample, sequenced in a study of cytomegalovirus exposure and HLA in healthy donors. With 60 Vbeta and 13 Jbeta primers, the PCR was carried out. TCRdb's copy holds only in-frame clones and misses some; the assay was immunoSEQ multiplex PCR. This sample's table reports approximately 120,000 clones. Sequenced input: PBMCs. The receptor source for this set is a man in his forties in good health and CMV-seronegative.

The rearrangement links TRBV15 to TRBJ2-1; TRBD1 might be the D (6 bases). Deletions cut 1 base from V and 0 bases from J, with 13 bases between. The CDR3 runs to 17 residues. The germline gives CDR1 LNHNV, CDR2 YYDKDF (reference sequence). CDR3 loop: CATSRGQGQTSYNEQFF. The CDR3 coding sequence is TGTGCCACCAGCAGAGGCCAAGGACAGACCTCCTACAATGAGCAGTTCTTC. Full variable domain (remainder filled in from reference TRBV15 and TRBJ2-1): DAMVIQNPRYQVTQFGKPVTLSCSQTLNHNVMYWYQQKSSQAPKLLFHYYDKDFNNEADTPDNFQSRRPNTSFCFLDIRSPGLGDTAMYLCATSRGQGQTSYNEQFFGPGTRLTVL.

CDR3 sequence (DNA): TGTGCCTGGAGGGGGGCAGGGAACACTGAAGCTTTCTTT. It yields the protein CAWRGAGNTEAFF. The genes are TRBV30 and TRBJ1-1; a weak D match, TRBD1 (6 bases). The CDR3 has 13 residues. Germline V gene lookup returns CDR1 GTSNPN and CDR2 SVGIG (reference sequence). Deletions cut 3 bases from V and 1 base from J, with 9 bases between.

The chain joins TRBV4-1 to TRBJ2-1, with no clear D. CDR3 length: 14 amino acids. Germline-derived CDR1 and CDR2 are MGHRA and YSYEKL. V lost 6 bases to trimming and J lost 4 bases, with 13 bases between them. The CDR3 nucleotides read TGCGCCAGCAGTCTCCAACAGACGTACAATGAGCAGTTCTTC. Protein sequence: CASSLQQTYNEQFF.

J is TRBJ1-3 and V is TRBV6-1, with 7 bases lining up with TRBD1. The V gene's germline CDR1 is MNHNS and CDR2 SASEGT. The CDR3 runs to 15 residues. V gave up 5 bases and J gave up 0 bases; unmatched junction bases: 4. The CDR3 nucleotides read TGTGCCAGCAGTTGGCAGGGGGACTCTGGAAACACCATATATTTT. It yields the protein CASSWQGDSGNTIYF.

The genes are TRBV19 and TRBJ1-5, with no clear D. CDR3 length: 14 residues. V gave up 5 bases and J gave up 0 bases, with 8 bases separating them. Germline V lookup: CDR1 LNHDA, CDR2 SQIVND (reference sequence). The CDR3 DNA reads TGTGCCAGTAGTCGAGTTCATAGCAATCAGCCCCAGCATTTT. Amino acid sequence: CASSRVHSNQPQHF.

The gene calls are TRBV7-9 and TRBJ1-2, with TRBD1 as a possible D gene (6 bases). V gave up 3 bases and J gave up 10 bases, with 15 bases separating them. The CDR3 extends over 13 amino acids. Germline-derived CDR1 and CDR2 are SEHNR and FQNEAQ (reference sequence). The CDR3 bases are TGTGCCAGCAGCTTCGATCCGACAGGCTACTACACCTTC. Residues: CASSFDPTGYYTF.

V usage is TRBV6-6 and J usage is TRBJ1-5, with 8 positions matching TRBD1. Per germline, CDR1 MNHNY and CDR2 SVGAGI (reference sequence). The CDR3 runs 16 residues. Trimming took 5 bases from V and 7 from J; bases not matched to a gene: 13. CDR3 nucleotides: TGTGCCAGCAGTCCAGGACAGGGACAGTTTCACCAGCCCCAGCATTTT. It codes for CASSPGQGQFHQPQHF.

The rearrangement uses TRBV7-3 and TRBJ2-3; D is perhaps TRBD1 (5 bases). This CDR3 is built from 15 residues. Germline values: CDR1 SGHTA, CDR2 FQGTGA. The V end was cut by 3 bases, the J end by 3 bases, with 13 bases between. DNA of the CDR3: TGTGCCAGCAGCTTCCACTCGACAGAGACAGATACGCAGTATTTT. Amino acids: CASSFHSTETDTQYF.